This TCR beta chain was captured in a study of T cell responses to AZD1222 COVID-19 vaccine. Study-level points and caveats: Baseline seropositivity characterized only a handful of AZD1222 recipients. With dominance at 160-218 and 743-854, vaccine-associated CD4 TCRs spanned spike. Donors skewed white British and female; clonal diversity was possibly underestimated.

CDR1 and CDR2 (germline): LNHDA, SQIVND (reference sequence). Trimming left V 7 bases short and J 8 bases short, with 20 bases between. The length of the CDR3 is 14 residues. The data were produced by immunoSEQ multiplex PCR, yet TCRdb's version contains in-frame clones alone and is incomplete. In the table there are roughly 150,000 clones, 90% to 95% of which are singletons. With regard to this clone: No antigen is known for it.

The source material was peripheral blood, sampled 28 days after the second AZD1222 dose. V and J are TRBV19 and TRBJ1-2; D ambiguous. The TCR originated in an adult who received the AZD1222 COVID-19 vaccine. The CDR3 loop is CASTPVVRGSGYTF. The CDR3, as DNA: TGTGCCAGTACCCCGGTGGTTCGGGGATCCGGCTACACCTTC.